The clone carrying this T cell receptor beta chain turned up a few times. Its antigen is not known. The record originates from a study of response to subunit inactivated influenza vaccine. Study results and limitations: Authors suggested few new T cells are recruited by each seasonal influenza vaccination.

TCRdb reprocessed the RT-PCR reads with MiXCR, giving one entry per CDR3 protein. The sample contains 450,000 to 700,000 distinct CDR3 sequences, less than 15% of which appear only once. Germline CDR1 and CDR2: DFQATT and SNEGSKA (reference sequence). The CDR3 runs 14 residues. V was clipped by 3 bases and J by 1 base, with 11 bases between them. The source is a man aged 50-59 years who received an inactivated influenza vaccine. This sequence joins TRBV20-1 and TRBJ2-3, with D possibly TRBD1 on 5 matching bases. The sample was PBMCs from blood, taken roughly 12 days after vaccination. This CDR3 reads CSARGLAGTDTQYF. CDR3 DNA sequence: TGCAGTGCTAGGGGGCTCGCCGGCACAGATACGCAGTATTTT.